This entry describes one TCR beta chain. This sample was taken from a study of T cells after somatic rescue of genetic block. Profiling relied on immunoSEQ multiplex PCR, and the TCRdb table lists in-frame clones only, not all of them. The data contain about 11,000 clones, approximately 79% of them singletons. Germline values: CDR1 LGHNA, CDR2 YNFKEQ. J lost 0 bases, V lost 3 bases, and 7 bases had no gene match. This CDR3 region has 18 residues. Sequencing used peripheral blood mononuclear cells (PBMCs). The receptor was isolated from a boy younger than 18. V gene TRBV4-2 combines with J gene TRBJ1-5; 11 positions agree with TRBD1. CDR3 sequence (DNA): TGTGCCAGCAGCCAGTGGACAGGGGGCCATTATAGCAATCAGCCCCAGCATTTT. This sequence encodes CASSQWTGGHYSNQPQHF.